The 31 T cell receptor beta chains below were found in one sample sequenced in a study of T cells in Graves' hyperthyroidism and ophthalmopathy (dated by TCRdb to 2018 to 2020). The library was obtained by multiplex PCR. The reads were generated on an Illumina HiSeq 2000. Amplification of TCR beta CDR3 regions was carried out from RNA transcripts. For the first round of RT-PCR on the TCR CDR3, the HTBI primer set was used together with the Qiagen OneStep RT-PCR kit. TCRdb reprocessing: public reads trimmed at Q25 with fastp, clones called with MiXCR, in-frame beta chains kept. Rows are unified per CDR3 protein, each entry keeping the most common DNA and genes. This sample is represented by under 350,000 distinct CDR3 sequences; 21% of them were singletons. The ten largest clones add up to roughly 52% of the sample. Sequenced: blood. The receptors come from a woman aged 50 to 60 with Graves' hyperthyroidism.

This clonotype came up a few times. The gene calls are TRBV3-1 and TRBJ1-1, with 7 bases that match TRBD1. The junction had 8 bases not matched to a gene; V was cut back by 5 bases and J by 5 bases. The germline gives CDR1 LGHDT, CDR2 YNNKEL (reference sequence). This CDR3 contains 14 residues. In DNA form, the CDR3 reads TGTGCCAGCAGCATCCGGACAGGCCTAACTGAAGCTTTCTTT. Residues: CASSIRTGLTEAFF.

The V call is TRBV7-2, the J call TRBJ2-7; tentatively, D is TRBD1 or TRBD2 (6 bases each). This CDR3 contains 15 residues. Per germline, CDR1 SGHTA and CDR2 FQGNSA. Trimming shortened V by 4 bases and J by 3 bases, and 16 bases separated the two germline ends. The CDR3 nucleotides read TGTGCCAGCAGCTCATACAACGGGGGCCTCTACGAGCAGTACTTC. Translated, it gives CASSSYNGGLYEQYF.

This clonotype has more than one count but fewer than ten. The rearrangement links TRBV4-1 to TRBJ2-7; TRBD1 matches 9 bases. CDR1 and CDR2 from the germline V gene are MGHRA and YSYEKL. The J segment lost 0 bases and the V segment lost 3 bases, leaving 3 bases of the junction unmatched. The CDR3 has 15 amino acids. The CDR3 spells CASSQPGQGSYEQYF. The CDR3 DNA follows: TGCGCCAGCAGCCAGCCGGGACAGGGCTCCTACGAGCAGTACTTC.

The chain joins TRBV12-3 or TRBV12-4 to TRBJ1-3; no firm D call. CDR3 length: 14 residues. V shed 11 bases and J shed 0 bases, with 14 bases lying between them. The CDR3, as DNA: TGTGCCTATTCCTCCGGATCCTCTGGAAACACCATATATTTT. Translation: CAYSSGSSGNTIYF.

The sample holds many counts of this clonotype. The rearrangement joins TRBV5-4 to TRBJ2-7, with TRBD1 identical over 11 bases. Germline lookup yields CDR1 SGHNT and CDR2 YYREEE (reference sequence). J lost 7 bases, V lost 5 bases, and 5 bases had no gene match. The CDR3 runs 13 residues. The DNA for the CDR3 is TGTGCCAGCAGGGACAGGGGGCGTGGGGAGCAGTACTTC. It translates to CASRDRGRGEQYF. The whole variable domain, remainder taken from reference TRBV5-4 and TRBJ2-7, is ETGVTQSPTHLIKTRGQQVTLRCSSQSGHNTVSWYQQALGQGPQFIFQYYREEENGRGNFPPRFSGLQFPNYSSELNVNALELDDSALYLCASRDRGRGEQYFGPGTRLTVT.

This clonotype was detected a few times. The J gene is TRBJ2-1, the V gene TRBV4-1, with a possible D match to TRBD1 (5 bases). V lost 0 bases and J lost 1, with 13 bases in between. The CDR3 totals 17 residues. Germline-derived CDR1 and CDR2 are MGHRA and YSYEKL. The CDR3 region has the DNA TGCGCCAGCAGCCAAGACGGGTTCAGGGATTCCTACAATGAGCAGTTCTTC. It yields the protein CASSQDGFRDSYNEQFF.

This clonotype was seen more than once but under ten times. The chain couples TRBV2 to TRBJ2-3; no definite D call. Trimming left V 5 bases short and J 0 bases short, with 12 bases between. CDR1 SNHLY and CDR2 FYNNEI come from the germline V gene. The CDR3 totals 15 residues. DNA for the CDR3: TGTGCCAGCAGTCCCCTGATGCTTAGCACAGATACGCAGTATTTT. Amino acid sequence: CASSPLMLSTDTQYF.

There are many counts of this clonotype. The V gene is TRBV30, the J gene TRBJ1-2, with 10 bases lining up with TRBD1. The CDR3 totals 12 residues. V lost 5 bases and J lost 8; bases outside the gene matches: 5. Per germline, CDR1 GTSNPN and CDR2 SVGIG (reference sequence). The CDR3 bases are TGTGCCTGGGGGACAGGGGCGGGAGGCTACACCTTC. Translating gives CAWGTGAGGYTF.

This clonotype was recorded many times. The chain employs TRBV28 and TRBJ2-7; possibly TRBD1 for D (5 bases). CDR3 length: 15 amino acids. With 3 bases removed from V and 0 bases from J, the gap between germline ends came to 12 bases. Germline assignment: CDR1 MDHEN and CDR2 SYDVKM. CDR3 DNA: TGTGCCAGCAGTTTCACCGGACAACACTCCTACGAGCAGTACTTC. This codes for CASSFTGQHSYEQYF.

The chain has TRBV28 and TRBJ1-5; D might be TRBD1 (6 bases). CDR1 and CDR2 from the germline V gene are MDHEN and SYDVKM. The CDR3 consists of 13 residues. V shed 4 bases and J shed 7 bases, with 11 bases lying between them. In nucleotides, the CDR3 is TGTGCCAGCAGTTGGGGGGGCGGGCAGCCCCAGCATTTT. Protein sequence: CASSWGGGQPQHF.

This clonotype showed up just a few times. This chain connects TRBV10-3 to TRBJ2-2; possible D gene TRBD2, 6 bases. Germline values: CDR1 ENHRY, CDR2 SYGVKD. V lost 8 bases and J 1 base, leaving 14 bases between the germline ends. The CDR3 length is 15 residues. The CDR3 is CAIRGGAENTGELFF. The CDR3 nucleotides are TGTGCCATCCGCGGCGGGGCCGAGAACACCGGGGAGCTGTTTTTT.

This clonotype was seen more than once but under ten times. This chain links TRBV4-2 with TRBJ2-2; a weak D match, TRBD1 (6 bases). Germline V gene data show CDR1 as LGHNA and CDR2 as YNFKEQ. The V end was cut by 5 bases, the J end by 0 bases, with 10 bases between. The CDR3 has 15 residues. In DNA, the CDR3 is TGTGCCAGCAGCTACGGGACATCGAACACCGGGGAGCTGTTTTTT. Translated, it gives CASSYGTSNTGELFF.

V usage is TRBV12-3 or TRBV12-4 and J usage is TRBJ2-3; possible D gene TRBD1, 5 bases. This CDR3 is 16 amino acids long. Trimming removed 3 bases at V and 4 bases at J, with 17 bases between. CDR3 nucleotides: TGTGCCAGCAGTTTCTGGAGTGGGGCAGGATCAGATACGCAGTATTTT. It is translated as CASSFWSGAGSDTQYF.

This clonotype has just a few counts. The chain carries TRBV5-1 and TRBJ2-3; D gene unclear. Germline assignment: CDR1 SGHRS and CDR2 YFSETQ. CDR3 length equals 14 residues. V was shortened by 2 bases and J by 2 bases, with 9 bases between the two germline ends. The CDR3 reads CASSFDEPTDTQYF. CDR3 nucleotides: TGCGCCAGCAGCTTTGACGAACCCACAGATACGCAGTATTTT.

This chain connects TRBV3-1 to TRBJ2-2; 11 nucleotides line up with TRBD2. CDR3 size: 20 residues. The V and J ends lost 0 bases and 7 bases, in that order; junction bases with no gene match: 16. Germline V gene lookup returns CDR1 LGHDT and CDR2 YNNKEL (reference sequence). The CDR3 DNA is TGTGCCAGCAGCCAAGACCTCCCAGGGAGTAGCGGGGGGGCGATCGGGGAGCTGTTTTTT. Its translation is CASSQDLPGSSGGAIGELFF.

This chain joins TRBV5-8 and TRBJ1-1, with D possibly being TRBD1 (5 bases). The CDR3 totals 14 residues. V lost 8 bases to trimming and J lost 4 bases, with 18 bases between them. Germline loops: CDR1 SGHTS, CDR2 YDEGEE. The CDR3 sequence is CASRGDLGTTEAFF. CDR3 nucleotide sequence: TGTGCCAGTCGGGGGGATCTGGGGACCACTGAAGCTTTCTTT.

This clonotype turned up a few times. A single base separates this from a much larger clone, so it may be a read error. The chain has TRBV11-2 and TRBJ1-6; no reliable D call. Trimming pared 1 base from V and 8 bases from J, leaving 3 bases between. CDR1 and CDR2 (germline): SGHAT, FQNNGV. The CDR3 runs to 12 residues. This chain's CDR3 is CASSLGDSPLHF. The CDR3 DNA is TGTGCCAGCAGCTTAGGGGATTCACCCCTCCACTTT.

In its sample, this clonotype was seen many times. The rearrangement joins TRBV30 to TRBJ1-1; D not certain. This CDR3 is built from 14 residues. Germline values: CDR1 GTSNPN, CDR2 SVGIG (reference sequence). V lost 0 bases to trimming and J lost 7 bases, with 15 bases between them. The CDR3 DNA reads TGTGCCTGGAGTGTACTAATAGTCGAGGGTGAAGCTTTCTTT. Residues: CAWSVLIVEGEAFF.

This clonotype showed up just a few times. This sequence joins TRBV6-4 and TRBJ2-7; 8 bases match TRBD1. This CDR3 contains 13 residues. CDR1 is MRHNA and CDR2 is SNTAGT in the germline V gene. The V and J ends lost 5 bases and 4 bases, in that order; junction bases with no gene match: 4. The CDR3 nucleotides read TGTGCCAGCAGTTCCGGGACAGGATACGAGCAGTACTTC. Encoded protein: CASSSGTGYEQYF.

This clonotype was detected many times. This CDR3 is CASSQATGTSDPRSSYEQYF. The CDR3 DNA sequence: TGTGCCAGCAGCCAAGCAACCGGGACTAGCGACCCGAGGAGCTCCTACGAGCAGTACTTC. The V gene is TRBV3-1, the J gene TRBJ2-7; TRBD2 aligns across 10 bases. Germline CDR1 LGHDT, CDR2 YNNKEL (reference sequence). This CDR3 is built from 20 residues. The J segment lost 0 bases and the V segment lost 1 base, leaving 15 bases of the junction unmatched.

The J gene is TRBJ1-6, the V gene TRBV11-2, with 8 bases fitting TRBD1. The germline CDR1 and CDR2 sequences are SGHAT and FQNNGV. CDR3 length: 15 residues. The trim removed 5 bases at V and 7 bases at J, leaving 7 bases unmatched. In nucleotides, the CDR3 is TGTGCCAGCAGCCCGCGGACAGGGCAAAATTCACCCCTCCACTTT. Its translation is CASSPRTGQNSPLHF.

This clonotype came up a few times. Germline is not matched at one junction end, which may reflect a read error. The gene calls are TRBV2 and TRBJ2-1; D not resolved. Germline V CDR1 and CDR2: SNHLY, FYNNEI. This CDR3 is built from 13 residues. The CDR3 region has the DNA TGTGCCAGCAGTAAAGCGCTGAGAACCATTCAGTTCTTC. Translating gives CASSKALRTIQFF.

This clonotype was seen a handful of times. CDR3 DNA sequence: TGTGCCAGTGAGGGGGGGGGCCACGAGCAGTACTTC. This codes for CASEGGGHEQYF. The chain recombines TRBV6-1 with TRBJ2-7; D may be TRBD2 (7 bases). Germline V gene data show CDR1 as MNHNS and CDR2 as SASEGT. The ends were cut back, 9 bases at V and 5 bases at J, with 14 bases in the middle. This CDR3 region has 12 residues.

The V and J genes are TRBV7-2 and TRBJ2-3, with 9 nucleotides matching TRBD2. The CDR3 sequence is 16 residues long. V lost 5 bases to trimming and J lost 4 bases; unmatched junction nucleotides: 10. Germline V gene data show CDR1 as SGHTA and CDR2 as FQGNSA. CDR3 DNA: TGTGCCAGCAGCACCAGAGCGGGGGGAGCGGCAGATACGCAGTATTTT. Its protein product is CASSTRAGGAADTQYF.

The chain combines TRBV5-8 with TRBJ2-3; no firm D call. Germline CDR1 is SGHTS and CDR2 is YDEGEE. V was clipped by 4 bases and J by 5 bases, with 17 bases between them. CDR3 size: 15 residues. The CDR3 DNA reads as TGTGCCAGCAGCCCCGGACCTGGGCTAGGAGATACGCAGTATTTT. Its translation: CASSPGPGLGDTQYF.

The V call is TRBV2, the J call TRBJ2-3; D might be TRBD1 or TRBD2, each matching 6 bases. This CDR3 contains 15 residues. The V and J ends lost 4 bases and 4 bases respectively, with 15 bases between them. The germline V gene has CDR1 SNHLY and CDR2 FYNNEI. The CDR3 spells CASSAETRGADTQYF. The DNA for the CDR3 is TGTGCCAGCAGTGCGGAGACTAGGGGGGCAGATACGCAGTATTTT.

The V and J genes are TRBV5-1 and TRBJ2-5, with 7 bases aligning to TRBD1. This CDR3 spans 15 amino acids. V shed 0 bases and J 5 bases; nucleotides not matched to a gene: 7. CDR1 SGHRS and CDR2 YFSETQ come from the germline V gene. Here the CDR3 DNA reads TGCGCCAGCAGCTTGGGACAGGGTAATATTGAGACCCAGTACTTC. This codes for CASSLGQGNIETQYF.

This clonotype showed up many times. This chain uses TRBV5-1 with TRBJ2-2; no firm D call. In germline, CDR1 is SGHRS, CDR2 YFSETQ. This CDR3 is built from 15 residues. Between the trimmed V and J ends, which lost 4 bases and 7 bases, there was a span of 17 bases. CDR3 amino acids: CASSPQRATGGELFF. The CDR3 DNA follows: TGCGCCAGCAGCCCCCAACGGGCGACGGGCGGGGAGCTGTTTTTT.

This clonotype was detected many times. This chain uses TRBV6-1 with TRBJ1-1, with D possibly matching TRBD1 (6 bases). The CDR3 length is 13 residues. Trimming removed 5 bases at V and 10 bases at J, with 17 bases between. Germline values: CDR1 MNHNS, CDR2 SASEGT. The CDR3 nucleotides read TGTGCCAGCAGTAGAGCAGGGGTGGTATCAGCTTTCTTT. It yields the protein CASSRAGVVSAFF.

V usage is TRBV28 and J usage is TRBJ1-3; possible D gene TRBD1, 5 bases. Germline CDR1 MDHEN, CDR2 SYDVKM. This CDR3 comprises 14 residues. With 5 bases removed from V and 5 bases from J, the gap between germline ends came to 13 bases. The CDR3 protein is CASSPGGLRNTIYF. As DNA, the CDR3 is TGTGCCAGCAGTCCTGGGGGATTAAGAAACACCATATATTTT.

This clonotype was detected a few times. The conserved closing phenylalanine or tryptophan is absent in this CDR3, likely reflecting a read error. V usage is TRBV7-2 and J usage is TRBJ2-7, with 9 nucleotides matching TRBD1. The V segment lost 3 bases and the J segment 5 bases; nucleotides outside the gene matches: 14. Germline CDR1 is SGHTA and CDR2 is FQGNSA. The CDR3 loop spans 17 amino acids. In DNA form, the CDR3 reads TGTGCCAGCAGCTTGCGGCCCCGGGGACAGGGTGTCCACGAGCAGTACCTC. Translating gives CASSLRPRGQGVHEQYL.